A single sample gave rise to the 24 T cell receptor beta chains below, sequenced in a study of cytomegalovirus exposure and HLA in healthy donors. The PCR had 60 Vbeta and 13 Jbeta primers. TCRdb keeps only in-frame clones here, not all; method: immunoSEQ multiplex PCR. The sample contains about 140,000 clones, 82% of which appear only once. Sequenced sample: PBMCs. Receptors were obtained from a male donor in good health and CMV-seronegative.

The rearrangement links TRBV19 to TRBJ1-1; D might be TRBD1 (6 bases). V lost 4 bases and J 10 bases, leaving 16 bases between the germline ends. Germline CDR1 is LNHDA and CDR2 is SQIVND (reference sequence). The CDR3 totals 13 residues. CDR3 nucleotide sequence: TGTGCCAGTAGTACAGTTGGAGGGGGGGGAGCTTTCTTT. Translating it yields CASSTVGGGGAFF.

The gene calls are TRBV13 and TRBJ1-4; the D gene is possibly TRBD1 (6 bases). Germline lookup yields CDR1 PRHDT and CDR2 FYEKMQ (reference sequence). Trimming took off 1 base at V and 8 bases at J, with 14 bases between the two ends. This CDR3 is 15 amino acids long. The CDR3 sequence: CASSLEVQGPEKLFF. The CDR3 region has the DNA TGTGCCAGCAGCTTAGAGGTACAGGGCCCCGAAAAACTGTTTTTT. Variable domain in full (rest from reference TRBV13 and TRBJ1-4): AAGVIQSPRHLIKEKRETATLKCYPIPRHDTVYWYQQGPGQDPQFLISFYEKMQSDKGSIPDRFSAQQFSDYHSELNMSSLELGDSALYFCASSLEVQGPEKLFFGSGTQLSVL.

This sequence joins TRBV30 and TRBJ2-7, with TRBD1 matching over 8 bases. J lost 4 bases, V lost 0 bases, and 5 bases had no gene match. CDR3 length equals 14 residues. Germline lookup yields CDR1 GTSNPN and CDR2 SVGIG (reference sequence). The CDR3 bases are TGTGCCTGGAGTGTACCAGGGGGCGGGTACGAGCAGTACTTC. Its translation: CAWSVPGGGYEQYF.

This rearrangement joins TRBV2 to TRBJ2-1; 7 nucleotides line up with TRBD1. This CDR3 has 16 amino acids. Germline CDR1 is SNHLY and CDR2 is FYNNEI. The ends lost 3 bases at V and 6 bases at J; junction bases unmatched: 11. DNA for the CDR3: TGTGCCAGCAGTGAGACTCGGGGACAGCTGGTCAATGAGCAGTTCTTC. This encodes CASSETRGQLVNEQFF.

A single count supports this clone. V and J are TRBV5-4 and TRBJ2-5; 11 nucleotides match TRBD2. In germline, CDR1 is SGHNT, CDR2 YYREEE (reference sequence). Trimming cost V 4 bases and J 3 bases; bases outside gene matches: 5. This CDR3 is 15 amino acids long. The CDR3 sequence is CASSEIAGGKETQYF. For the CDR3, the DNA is TGTGCCAGCAGCGAAATAGCGGGAGGGAAAGAGACCCAGTACTTC.

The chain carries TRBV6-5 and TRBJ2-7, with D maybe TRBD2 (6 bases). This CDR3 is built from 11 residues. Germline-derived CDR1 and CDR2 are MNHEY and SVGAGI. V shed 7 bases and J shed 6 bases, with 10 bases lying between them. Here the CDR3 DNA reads TGTGCCAGCACCTACGGGGGCGAGCAGTACTTC. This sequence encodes CASTYGGEQYF.

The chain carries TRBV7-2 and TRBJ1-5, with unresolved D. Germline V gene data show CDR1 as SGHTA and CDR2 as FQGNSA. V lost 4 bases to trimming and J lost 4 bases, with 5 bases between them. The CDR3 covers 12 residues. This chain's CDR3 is CASSSQNQPQHF. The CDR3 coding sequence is TGTGCCAGCAGCTCACAGAATCAGCCCCAGCATTTT.

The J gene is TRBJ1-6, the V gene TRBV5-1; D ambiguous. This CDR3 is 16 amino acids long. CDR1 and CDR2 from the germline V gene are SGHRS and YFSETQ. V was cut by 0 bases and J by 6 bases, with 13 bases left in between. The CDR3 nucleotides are TGCGCCAGCAGCTTGGAACGGATAAGCGGTAATTCACCCCTCCACTTT. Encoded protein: CASSLERISGNSPLHF.

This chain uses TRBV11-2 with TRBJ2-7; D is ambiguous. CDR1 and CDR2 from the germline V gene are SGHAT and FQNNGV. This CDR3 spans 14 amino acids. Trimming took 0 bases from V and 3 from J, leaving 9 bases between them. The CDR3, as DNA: TGTGCCAGCAGCTTAGAGCGTTTTGGCTACGAGCAGTACTTC. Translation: CASSLERFGYEQYF.

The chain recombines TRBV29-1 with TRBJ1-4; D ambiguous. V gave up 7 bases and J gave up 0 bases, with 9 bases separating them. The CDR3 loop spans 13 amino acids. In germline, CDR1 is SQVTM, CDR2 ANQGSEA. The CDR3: CSGGEATNEKLFF. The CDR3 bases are TGCAGCGGTGGGGAGGCAACTAATGAAAAACTGTTTTTT.

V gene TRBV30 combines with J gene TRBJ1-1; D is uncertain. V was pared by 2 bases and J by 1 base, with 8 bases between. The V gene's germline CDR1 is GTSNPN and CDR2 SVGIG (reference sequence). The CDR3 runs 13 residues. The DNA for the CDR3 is TGTGCCTGGAGTACAAACAAGAACACTGAAGCTTTCTTT. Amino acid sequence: CAWSTNKNTEAFF.

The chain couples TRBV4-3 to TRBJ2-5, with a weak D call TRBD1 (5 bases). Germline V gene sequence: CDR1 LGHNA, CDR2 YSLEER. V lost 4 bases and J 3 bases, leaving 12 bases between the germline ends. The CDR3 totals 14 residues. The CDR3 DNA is TGCGCCAGCAGCCTCAGGGTTCACGAAGAGACCCAGTACTTC. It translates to CASSLRVHEETQYF.

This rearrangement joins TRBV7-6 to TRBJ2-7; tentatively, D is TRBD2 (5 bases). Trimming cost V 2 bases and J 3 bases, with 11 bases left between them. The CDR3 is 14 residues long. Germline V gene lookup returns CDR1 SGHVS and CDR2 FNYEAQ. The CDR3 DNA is TGTGCCAGCAGCTTATCGGACGGGGTCTACGAGCAGTACTTC. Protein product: CASSLSDGVYEQYF.

DNA for the CDR3: TGCAGCGTTAAAATGAGCTCCTACAATGAGCAGTTCTTC. Its translation is CSVKMSSYNEQFF. The V call is TRBV29-1, the J call TRBJ2-1; D remains unclear. V was trimmed by 5 bases and J by 0 bases, leaving 8 bases between them. CDR1 is SQVTM and CDR2 is ANQGSEA in the germline V gene. This CDR3 has 13 residues.

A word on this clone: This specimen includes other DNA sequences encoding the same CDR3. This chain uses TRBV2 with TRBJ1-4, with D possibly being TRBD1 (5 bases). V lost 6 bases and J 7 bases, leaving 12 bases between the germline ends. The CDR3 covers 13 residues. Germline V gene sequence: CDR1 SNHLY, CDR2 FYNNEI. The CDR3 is CASSEPGGEKLFF. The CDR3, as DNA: TGTGCCAGCAGCGAACCGGGGGGTGAAAAACTGTTTTTT.

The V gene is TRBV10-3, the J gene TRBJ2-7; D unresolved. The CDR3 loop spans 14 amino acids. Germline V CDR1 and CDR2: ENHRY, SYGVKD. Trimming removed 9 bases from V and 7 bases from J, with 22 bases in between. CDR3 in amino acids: CAIASLAPMWEQYF. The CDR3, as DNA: TGTGCCATAGCGTCCCTTGCCCCTATGTGGGAGCAGTACTTC.

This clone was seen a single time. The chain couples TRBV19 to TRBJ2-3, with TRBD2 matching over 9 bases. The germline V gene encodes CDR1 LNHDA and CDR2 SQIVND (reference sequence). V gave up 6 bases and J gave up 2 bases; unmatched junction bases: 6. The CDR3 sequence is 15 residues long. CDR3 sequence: CASRLLAGSTDTQYF. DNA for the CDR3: TGTGCCAGTAGACTACTAGCGGGCTCCACAGATACGCAGTATTTT.

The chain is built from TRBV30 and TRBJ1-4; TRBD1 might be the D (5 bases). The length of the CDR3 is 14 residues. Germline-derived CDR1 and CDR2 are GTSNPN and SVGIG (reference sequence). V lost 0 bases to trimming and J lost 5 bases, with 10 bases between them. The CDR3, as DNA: TGTGCCTGGAGTGTATGGGGGGGAAATGAAAAACTGTTTTTT. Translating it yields CAWSVWGGNEKLFF.

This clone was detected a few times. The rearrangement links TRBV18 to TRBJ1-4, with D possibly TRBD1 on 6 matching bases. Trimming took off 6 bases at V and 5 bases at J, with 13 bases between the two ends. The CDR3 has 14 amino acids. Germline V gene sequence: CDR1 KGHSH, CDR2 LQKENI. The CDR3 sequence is CASSQGTGNEKLFF. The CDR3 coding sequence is TGTGCCAGCTCGCAGGGGACGGGGAATGAAAAACTGTTTTTT.

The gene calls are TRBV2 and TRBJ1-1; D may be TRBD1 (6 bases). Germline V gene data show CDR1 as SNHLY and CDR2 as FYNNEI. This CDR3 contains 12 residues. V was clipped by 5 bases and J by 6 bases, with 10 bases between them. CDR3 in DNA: TGTGCCAGCAGTCTCGGACAGTCTGAAGCTTTCTTT. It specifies CASSLGQSEAFF. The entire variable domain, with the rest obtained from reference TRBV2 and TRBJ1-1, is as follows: EPEVTQTPSHQVTQMGQEVILRCVPISNHLYFYWYRQILGQKVEFLVSFYNNEISEKSEIFDDQFSVERPDGSNFTLKIRSTKLEDSAMYFCASSLGQSEAFFGQGTRLTVV.

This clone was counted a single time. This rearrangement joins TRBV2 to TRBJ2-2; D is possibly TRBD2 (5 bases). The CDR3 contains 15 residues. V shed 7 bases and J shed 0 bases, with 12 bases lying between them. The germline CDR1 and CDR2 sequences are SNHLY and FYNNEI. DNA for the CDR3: TGTGCCAGCACGGGGAGATCCACGAACACCGGGGAGCTGTTTTTT. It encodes CASTGRSTNTGELFF.

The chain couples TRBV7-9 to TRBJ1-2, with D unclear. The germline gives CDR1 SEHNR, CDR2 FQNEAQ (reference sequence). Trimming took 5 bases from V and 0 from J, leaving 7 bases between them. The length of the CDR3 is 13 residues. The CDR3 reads CASSPGANYGYTF. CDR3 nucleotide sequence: TGTGCCAGCAGCCCGGGAGCTAACTATGGCTACACCTTC. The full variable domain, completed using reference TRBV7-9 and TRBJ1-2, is DTGVSQNPRHKITKRGQNVTFRCDPISEHNRLYWYRQTLGQGPEFLTYFQNEAQLEKSRLLSDRFSAERPKGSFSTLEIQRTEQGDSAMYLCASSPGANYGYTFGSGTRLTVV.

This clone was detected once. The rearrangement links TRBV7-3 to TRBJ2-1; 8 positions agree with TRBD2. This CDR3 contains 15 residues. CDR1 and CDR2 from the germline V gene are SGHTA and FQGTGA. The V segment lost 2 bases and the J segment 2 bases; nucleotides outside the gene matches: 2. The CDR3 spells CASSLAGGPYNEQFF. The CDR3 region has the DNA TGTGCCAGCAGCTTAGCGGGAGGACCCTACAATGAGCAGTTCTTC. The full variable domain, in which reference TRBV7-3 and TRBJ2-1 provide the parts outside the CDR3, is GAGVSQTPSNKVTEKGKYVELRCDPISGHTALYWYRQSLGQGPEFLIYFQGTGAADDSGLPNDRFFAVRPEGSVSTLKIQRTERGDSAVYLCASSLAGGPYNEQFFGPGTRLTVL.

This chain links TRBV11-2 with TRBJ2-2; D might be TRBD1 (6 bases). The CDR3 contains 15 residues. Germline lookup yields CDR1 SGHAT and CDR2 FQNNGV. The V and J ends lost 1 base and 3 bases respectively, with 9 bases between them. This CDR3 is CASSLGTVYTGELFF. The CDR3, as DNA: TGTGCCAGCAGCTTAGGGACAGTCTACACCGGGGAGCTGTTTTTT.